Described below is a single TCR beta chain sequence and its context. The data were obtained in a study of OX40 agonist ivuxolimab in advanced cancers. The germline CDR1 and CDR2 sequences are LNHDA and SQIVND (reference sequence). Between the trimmed V and J ends, which lost 5 bases and 4 bases, there was a span of 6 bases. The CDR3 has 12 amino acids. The data were produced by immunoSEQ multiplex PCR, yet TCRdb's version contains in-frame clones alone and is incomplete. The data hold over 30,000 clones, with roughly 85% observed a single time. V is TRBV19 and J is TRBJ1-3; D is undetermined. This TCR derives from an adult with an advanced solid tumor such as melanoma, head and neck, liver or kidney cancer. The sequences come from CD4+ or CD8+ T cells sorted from blood, collected in a trial of the OX40 agonist ivuxolimab. CDR3 DNA: TGTGCCAGTAGTGTCCTCGGAAACACCATATATTTT. This translates into CASSVLGNTIYF.